One sample yielded the 2 T cell receptor beta chains listed below, sequenced in a study of shared clonotypes between healthy human individuals. Assay used: immunoSEQ multiplex PCR; TCRdb lists only in-frame clones, some missing. The table shows hundreds of thousands of clones, with about 96% occurring only once. Sequencing was carried out using naive CD4+ T cells sorted from blood. Sample subset: CD45RA+ positively selected. The receptors were sampled from a young woman in good health.

In the case of this clone: The sample holds other DNA sequences that translate to the same CDR3. V is TRBV28 and J is TRBJ1-5; D not certain. Germline V lookup: CDR1 MDHEN, CDR2 SYDVKM. This CDR3 has 12 amino acids. V lost 0 bases and J lost 7, with 4 bases in between. The CDR3 coding sequence is TGTGCCAGCAGTTTATGGGGCCAGCCCCAGCATTTT. Residues: CASSLWGQPQHF.

This clone was detected once. The J gene is TRBJ2-5, the V gene TRBV25-1; D is undetermined. V lost 4 bases to trimming and J lost 5 bases, with 14 bases between them. CDR1 is MGHDK, CDR2 SYGVNS, per germline. This CDR3 is 14 amino acids long. CDR3 in DNA: TGTGCCAGCAGTGCTCCCCCGGCCGGGGAGACCCAGTACTTC. Residues: CASSAPPAGETQYF. Complete variable domain (other parts from reference TRBV25-1 and TRBJ2-5): EADIYQTPRYLVIGTGKKITLECSQTMGHDKMYWYQQDPGMELHLIHYSYGVNSTEKGDLSSESTVSRIRTEHFPLTLESARPSHTSQYLCASSAPPAGETQYFGPGTRLLVL.